This entry lists 15 T cell receptor beta chains sequenced from one sample in a study of cytomegalovirus exposure and HLA in healthy donors. Use of 60 Vbeta and 13 Jbeta primers characterized the PCR. The assay was immunoSEQ multiplex PCR, and TCRdb's table has in-frame clones only and misses some. The sample comprises approximately 280,000 clones, about 87% of which are singletons, and approximately 2% rests with the top ten. Sample: PBMCs. The receptors originated from a woman aged 18-29 years in good health and CMV-seronegative.

CDR3 loop: CASSPRDGGLGYTF. DNA for the CDR3: TGCGCCAGCAGCCCGAGGGACGGGGGGCTTGGCTACACCTTC. The chain employs TRBV4-1 and TRBJ1-2; D perhaps matches TRBD1 (6 bases). Trimming left V 4 bases short and J 7 bases short, with 16 bases between. Germline-derived CDR1 and CDR2 are MGHRA and YSYEKL. The CDR3 spans 14 residues.

This chain connects TRBV28 to TRBJ1-5; possibly TRBD1 for D (6 bases). Between the trimmed V and J ends, which lost 6 bases and 5 bases, there was a span of 14 bases. Per the germline V gene, CDR1 is MDHEN and CDR2 is SYDVKM. CDR3 length: 14 amino acids. CDR3 sequence: CASRDGQLHQPQHF. DNA for the CDR3: TGTGCCAGCAGGGACGGACAGTTACATCAGCCCCAGCATTTT.

The chain combines TRBV9 with TRBJ1-2; 7 bases align to TRBD1. Germline CDR1 reads SGDLS; CDR2 reads YYNGEE. There are 17 residues in the CDR3. J was trimmed by 2 bases and V by 0 bases; bases with no gene match: 10. The CDR3 coding sequence is TGTGCCAGCAGCGTAGACGTCAGGGGGAAGTTGAACTATGGCTACACCTTC. Its translation is CASSVDVRGKLNYGYTF.

The V call is TRBV2, the J call TRBJ2-1; 13 bases match TRBD2. Per the germline V gene, CDR1 is SNHLY and CDR2 is FYNNEI. J lost 8 bases, V lost 7 bases, and 5 bases had no gene match. The CDR3 has 14 amino acids. The CDR3 spells CASTTSGGADEQFF. CDR3 DNA: TGTGCCAGCACCACTAGCGGGGGGGCAGATGAGCAGTTCTTC.

V usage is TRBV5-1 and J usage is TRBJ1-2, with TRBD1 identical over 12 bases. Germline-derived CDR1 and CDR2 are SGHRS and YFSETQ. The trim removed 0 bases at V and 7 bases at J, leaving 7 bases unmatched. CDR3 length: 16 residues. CDR3 protein: CASSLDGGQGARGYTF. The CDR3 DNA sequence: TGCGCCAGCAGCTTGGACGGGGGACAGGGGGCGCGTGGCTACACCTTC.

The V gene is TRBV10-1, the J gene TRBJ1-1, with 7 bases identical to TRBD1. The CDR3 extends over 11 amino acids. Germline CDR1 WNHNN, CDR2 SYGVQD (reference sequence). V was pared by 6 bases and J by 10 bases, with 5 bases of the junction left unmatched. The CDR3 DNA sequence: TGCGCCAGCAGCGGGAGACAGGGAGCTTTCTTT. This encodes CASSGRQGAFF.

For the CDR3, the DNA is TGTGCCAGCAGCGCCATTCCCTCTGGAAACACCATATATTTT. Translated: CASSAIPSGNTIYF. The V gene is TRBV9, the J gene TRBJ1-3; D is unclear. The CDR3 sequence is 14 residues long. Trimming shortened V by 3 bases and J by 0 bases, and 7 bases separated the two germline ends. Germline assignment: CDR1 SGDLS and CDR2 YYNGEE. The entire variable domain, with the rest obtained from reference TRBV9 and TRBJ1-3, is as follows: DSGVTQTPKHLITATGQRVTLRCSPRSGDLSVYWYQQSLDQGLQFLIQYYNGEERAKGNILERFSAQQFPDLHSELNLSSLELGDSALYFCASSAIPSGNTIYFGEGSWLTVV.

The chain has TRBV5-6 and TRBJ1-6, with TRBD1 identical over 7 bases. The CDR3 consists of 15 residues. Germline V CDR1 and CDR2: SGHDT, YYEEEE. J gave up 4 bases and V 5 bases, and 6 bases lay outside the gene matches. CDR3 loop: CASSSLGQYNSPLHF. Here the CDR3 DNA reads TGTGCCAGCAGTTCGCTGGGACAGTATAATTCACCCCTCCACTTT.

The chain links TRBV5-1 to TRBJ1-4, with 9 bases lining up with TRBD1. Germline V CDR1 and CDR2: SGHRS, YFSETQ. The CDR3 covers 17 residues. The V and J ends lost 4 bases and 3 bases, in that order; junction bases with no gene match: 10. CDR3 DNA sequence: TGCGCCAGCAGCCGCGGGACAGGGAAAGAGGCTAATGAAAAACTGTTTTTT. Translating gives CASSRGTGKEANEKLFF.

The chain employs TRBV5-4 and TRBJ2-7; D is possibly TRBD2 (5 bases). Trimming removed 6 bases from V and 4 bases from J, with 14 bases in between. Germline CDR1 SGHNT, CDR2 YYREEE (reference sequence). This CDR3 has 13 amino acids. The CDR3 spells CASTSDTGYEQYF. CDR3 bases: TGTGCCAGCACCTCCGATACGGGGTACGAGCAGTACTTC. The variable domain in full, with the rest retrieved from reference TRBV5-4 and TRBJ2-7, is ETGVTQSPTHLIKTRGQQVTLRCSSQSGHNTVSWYQQALGQGPQFIFQYYREEENGRGNFPPRFSGLQFPNYSSELNVNALELDDSALYLCASTSDTGYEQYFGPGTRLTVT.

The chain combines TRBV29-1 with TRBJ2-7, with 9 bases matching TRBD1. There are 15 residues in the CDR3. Germline trimming cut 0 bases from V and 4 bases from J; bases unmatched to any gene: 7. CDR1 and CDR2 (germline): SQVTM, ANQGSEA. The CDR3 loop reads CSVEDSGTGLYEQYF. For the CDR3, the DNA is TGCAGCGTTGAAGACAGCGGGACAGGGTTATACGAGCAGTACTTC.

As DNA, the CDR3 is TGCGCCAGCAGCCCCACAGGAATGAACACTGAAGCTTTCTTT. It is translated as CASSPTGMNTEAFF. V usage is TRBV5-1 and J usage is TRBJ1-1; D perhaps matches TRBD1 (5 bases). CDR3 size: 14 residues. The germline gives CDR1 SGHRS, CDR2 YFSETQ. Trimming took off 4 bases at V and 0 bases at J, with 10 bases between the two ends.

The chain recombines TRBV19 with TRBJ1-1, with D unclear. Looked up from germline, CDR1 is LNHDA and CDR2 is SQIVND (reference sequence). V was trimmed by 3 bases and J by 5 bases, leaving 16 bases between them. CDR3 length equals 15 residues. CDR3 in DNA: TGTGCCAGTAGTATCGAGACCGGGATGAGGACTGAAGCTTTCTTT. Amino acid sequence: CASSIETGMRTEAFF.

A remark on this clone: Within the sample, other DNA sequences also encode this same CDR3. The V and J genes are TRBV2 and TRBJ2-7, with a weak D call TRBD1 (6 bases). Germline values: CDR1 SNHLY, CDR2 FYNNEI. The V gene lost 4 bases and the J gene lost 2 bases, with 9 bases spanning the gap. The CDR3 length is 13 residues. Here the CDR3 reads CASSAGQTYEQYF. In DNA, the CDR3 is TGTGCCAGCAGTGCGGGACAAACCTACGAGCAGTACTTC.

This sequence joins TRBV7-9 and TRBJ2-1, with 7 bases lining up with TRBD1. This CDR3 spans 14 amino acids. Germline V lookup: CDR1 SEHNR, CDR2 FQNEAQ (reference sequence). Trimming cost V 0 bases and J 7 bases; bases outside gene matches: 3. This CDR3 reads CASSLAVGQNEQFF. In DNA form, the CDR3 reads TGTGCCAGCAGCTTAGCAGTGGGACAGAATGAGCAGTTCTTC.